This T cell receptor (beta chain) was sequenced during a study of blood T cell repertoires in COVID-19 (dated by TCRdb to 2020 to 2022). Regarding the study in general: The collaborator samples originated in the United States, Italy and Spain and spanned the acute and convalescent phases of COVID-19. Deeply sampled blood TCRbeta repertoires from subjects exposed to, actively infected with, or recovered from COVID-19 were included in the dataset. Samples were obtained from the ongoing ImmuneRACE study (first 160 participants) and from 1,000 to 1,500 subjects provided by 6 global collaborators. Where HLA class I and class II types were available, the types were taken from metadata supplied by the sample provider, not from assay-based typing. The repertoires were released in a freely available public database intended as a resource for research on the immune response to SARS-CoV-2. The prospective study material was composed of cDNA or gDNA derived from T cells, B-cell-depleted T cells, or PBMCs. The sample metadata nearly always contained a de-identified subject ID, COVID-19 status, age in years and sex.

Including the terminal cysteine and phenylalanine, the CDR3 comprises 14 residues. Just the 42-base CDR3 DNA is kept, in frame starting at base 1. CDR1 and CDR2 (MNHEY, SMNVEV) derive from the germline V gene (reference sequence). After removal of 4 bases from V and 3 bases from J, the junction retains 4 bases not matched to a gene. Each collaborating institution followed its own protocols to collect whole blood in K2EDTA tubes. Collaborator samples were shipped for TCRbeta analysis as frozen whole blood, isolated PBMCs, or DNA extracted from either sample type. This clone came up once. It lacks a known antigen. No clone much larger than this one lies a single base away; base qualities are absent. TCRbeta CDR3 regions were amplified from genomic DNA by means of the immunoSEQ Assay, a bias-controlled multiplex PCR. The authors processed their data as follows. The number of nucleated cells in each sample was estimated from the amplification of reference gene primers within the assay. To quantify the absolute abundance of each unique TCRbeta CDR3 rearrangement, sequence reads were collapsed and filtered. For each sample, productive Simpson clonality was calculated as the square root of Simpson's diversity index across productive rearrangements. As stored in TCRdb, this immuneACCESS dataset retains in-frame rearrangements with V and J assigned. A fraction of the clones does not appear; measured against another copy, unresolved V genes explain less than half of the discrepancy, and the remainder lacks a known reason. The DNA gave D and trimming, while V, J and clone size come from that table. Within this sample are 100,000 to 150,000 clones, with approximately 81% of them counted one time only. More than 35% of the sample belongs to the ten largest clones.

Summary of the overall study and its limitations: How much clinical and demographic metadata was included differed by source and by participant, and the metadata was provided uncurated.

The TCR comes from a man aged 40-49 years with active or convalescent COVID-19. The sample comprised peripheral blood. Recombination joined TRBV27 with TRBJ2-3; 7 bases in the junction line up with TRBD2. The CDR3 loop reads CASSWAGGTDTQYF. The DNA sequence follows: TGTGCCAGCAGTTGGGCCGGGGGGACAGATACGCAGTATTTT.